A selection of T cell receptor beta chains follows, all from one sample in a study of shared clonotypes between healthy human individuals. TCRdb's copy holds only in-frame clones and misses some; the assay was immunoSEQ multiplex PCR. The sample has around 2.1 million clones; about 92% are singletons. The sample taken for sequencing was naive CD8+ T cells from PBMCs. Every receptor here comes from a man aged 18 to 29 in good health. Some clones in this sample may be carry-over from other donors' samples. The CDR3 runs from the conserved cysteine through the conserved F or W. The D gene is left open where the match is weak. Where a row states a size, it is once, few, many or the class of an expanded clone; other rows omit it.

cdr3_aa: CASTSTYEQYF; cdr3_nt: TGTGCCAGCACCTCTACCTACGAGCAGTACTTC; j_call: TRBJ2-7; v_call: TRBV11-2; clone_size: .; d_call: .
cdr3_aa: CASSLDFRGEETQYF; cdr3_nt: TGCGCCAGCAGCTTGGATTTCAGGGGGGAAGAGACCCAGTACTTC; j_call: TRBJ2-5; v_call: TRBV5-1; clone_size: .; d_call: .
cdr3_aa: CASSQVQHYEQYF; cdr3_nt: TGTGCCAGCAGCCAAGTACAGCACTACGAGCAGTACTTC; j_call: TRBJ2-7; v_call: TRBV4-2; clone_size: few; d_call: .
cdr3_aa: CASSILGPLLVSDYGYTF; cdr3_nt: TGTGCCAGTAGTATCTTGGGACCTCTCCTTGTTTCGGACTATGGCTACACCTTC; j_call: TRBJ1-2; v_call: TRBV19; clone_size: .; d_call: .
cdr3_aa: CASSLTDSGSFEQFF; cdr3_nt: TGTGCCAGCAGCTTAACGGATAGCGGGAGCTTTGAGCAGTTCTTC; j_call: TRBJ2-1; v_call: TRBV7-9; clone_size: .; d_call: TRBD2
cdr3_aa: CASSSPWAEQETQYF; cdr3_nt: TGTGCCAGCAGTTCACCATGGGCGGAACAAGAGACCCAGTACTTC; j_call: TRBJ2-5; v_call: TRBV28; clone_size: .; d_call: .
cdr3_aa: CASSPSESFLVRSQETQYF; cdr3_nt: TGTGCCAGCAGCCCCTCTGAAAGTTTTCTAGTCAGAAGTCAAGAGACCCAGTACTTC; j_call: TRBJ2-5; v_call: TRBV7-8; clone_size: .; d_call: .
cdr3_aa: CASSLLAGLTYEQYF; cdr3_nt: TGTGCCAGCAGCTTACTAGCGGGACTTACCTACGAGCAGTACTTC; j_call: TRBJ2-7; v_call: TRBV5-6; clone_size: .; d_call: TRBD2
cdr3_aa: CASSSARNTEAFF; cdr3_nt: TGTGCCAGCAGTTCTGCAAGGAACACTGAAGCTTTCTTT; j_call: TRBJ1-1; v_call: TRBV27; clone_size: .; d_call: .
cdr3_aa: CSAKAGGDYGYTF; cdr3_nt: TGCAGCGCCAAAGCCGGGGGCGACTATGGCTACACCTTC; j_call: TRBJ1-2; v_call: TRBV29-1; clone_size: .; d_call: .
cdr3_aa: CASSRREYFQETQYF; cdr3_nt: TGTGCCAGCAGCCGTCGTGAGTACTTTCAAGAGACCCAGTACTTC; j_call: TRBJ2-5; v_call: TRBV27; clone_size: .; d_call: .
cdr3_aa: CASSLGTGGWQPQHF; cdr3_nt: TGTGCCAGCAGTTTAGGAACAGGGGGCTGGCAGCCCCAGCATTTT; j_call: TRBJ1-5; v_call: TRBV27; clone_size: .; d_call: TRBD1
cdr3_aa: CASSIGGSEAFF; cdr3_nt: TGTGCCAGTAGTATAGGCGGTTCTGAAGCTTTCTTT; j_call: TRBJ1-1; v_call: TRBV19; clone_size: .; d_call: .
cdr3_aa: CASRRSEGLAYEQYF; cdr3_nt: TGTGCCAGCAGGCGAAGCGAGGGACTAGCCTACGAGCAGTACTTC; j_call: TRBJ2-7; v_call: TRBV28; clone_size: .; d_call: TRBD2
cdr3_aa: CASSPSRDSRYTF; cdr3_nt: TGTGCCAGCAGCCCCTCGAGGGACAGCCGCTACACCTTC; j_call: TRBJ1-2; v_call: TRBV7-9; clone_size: .; d_call: TRBD1
cdr3_aa: CASSLSASSSYNEQFF; cdr3_nt: TGTGCCAGCAGTTTATCGGCCAGCAGCTCCTACAATGAGCAGTTCTTC; j_call: TRBJ2-1; v_call: TRBV27; clone_size: .; d_call: .
cdr3_aa: CASTVARYSNQPQHF; cdr3_nt: TGTGCCAGTACCGTGGCCCGCTATAGCAATCAGCCCCAGCATTTT; j_call: TRBJ1-5; v_call: TRBV19; clone_size: .; d_call: .
cdr3_aa: CSVGTSNEQFF; cdr3_nt: TGCAGCGTCGGGACCTCAAATGAGCAGTTCTTC; j_call: TRBJ2-1; v_call: TRBV29-1; clone_size: .; d_call: .
cdr3_aa: CASSVATSGANVLTF; cdr3_nt: TGTGCCAGCAGCGTAGCGACCTCTGGGGCCAACGTCCTGACTTTC; j_call: TRBJ2-6; v_call: TRBV9; clone_size: .; d_call: .
cdr3_aa: CASSLRTGNQPQHF; cdr3_nt: TGTGCCAGCAGTCTTCGGACAGGGAATCAGCCCCAGCATTTT; j_call: TRBJ1-5; v_call: TRBV6-5; clone_size: .; d_call: TRBD1
cdr3_aa: CASSSSDLLSYNEQFF; cdr3_nt: TGTGCCAGCAGCTCCTCAGACCTTCTCTCCTACAATGAGCAGTTCTTC; j_call: TRBJ2-1; v_call: TRBV7-8; clone_size: .; d_call: .
cdr3_aa: CAISESSWGRREQFF; cdr3_nt: TGTGCCATCAGTGAGTCGAGTTGGGGGAGAAGGGAGCAGTTCTTC; j_call: TRBJ2-1; v_call: TRBV10-3; clone_size: .; d_call: .
cdr3_aa: CASSAQDRGLETQYF; cdr3_nt: TGTGCCAGCAGCGCCCAGGACCGGGGGCTCGAGACCCAGTACTTC; j_call: TRBJ2-5; v_call: TRBV9; clone_size: .; d_call: .
cdr3_aa: CAWSVAGASGYTF; cdr3_nt: TGTGCCTGGAGTGTAGCAGGGGCCTCTGGCTACACCTTC; j_call: TRBJ1-2; v_call: TRBV30; clone_size: .; d_call: .
cdr3_aa: CASSLVGARGQPQHF; cdr3_nt: TGTGCCAGCAGCTTGGTTGGGGCCCGCGGTCAGCCCCAGCATTTT; j_call: TRBJ1-5; v_call: TRBV5-6; clone_size: once; d_call: .
cdr3_aa: CASSLMAGGGGENIQYF; cdr3_nt: TGTGCCAGCAGTTTAATGGCGGGAGGAGGAGGGGAAAACATTCAGTACTTC; j_call: TRBJ2-4; v_call: TRBV27; clone_size: .; d_call: TRBD2
cdr3_aa: CASSPGQGWYEQFF; cdr3_nt: TGCGCCAGCAGCCCCGGACAGGGGTGGTACGAGCAGTTCTTC; j_call: TRBJ2-1; v_call: TRBV4-3; clone_size: .; d_call: TRBD1
cdr3_aa: CASSDGNNVLTF; cdr3_nt: TGCGCCAGCAGTGACGGAAACAACGTCCTGACTTTC; j_call: TRBJ2-6; v_call: TRBV10-1; clone_size: .; d_call: .
cdr3_aa: CASSLVGNGELFF; cdr3_nt: TGTGCCAGCAGCTTAGTAGGGAACGGGGAGCTGTTTTTT; j_call: TRBJ2-2; v_call: TRBV7-9; clone_size: .; d_call: .
cdr3_aa: CASRPDLSSYNEQFF; cdr3_nt: TGCGCCAGCAGACCCGACCTCAGCTCCTACAATGAGCAGTTCTTC; j_call: TRBJ2-1; v_call: TRBV5-1; clone_size: .; d_call: .
cdr3_aa: CASSLDRANEQFF; cdr3_nt: TGTGCCAGCAGCTTAGATCGAGCCAATGAGCAGTTCTTC; j_call: TRBJ2-1; v_call: TRBV11-3; clone_size: .; d_call: .
cdr3_aa: CASSEQGEETQYF; cdr3_nt: TGTGCCAGCAGTGAACAGGGTGAAGAGACCCAGTACTTC; j_call: TRBJ2-5; v_call: TRBV6-5; clone_size: .; d_call: .
cdr3_aa: CASSETIRTVKNEQFF; cdr3_nt: TGTGCCAGCAGTGAAACGATAAGGACAGTTAAAAATGAGCAGTTCTTC; j_call: TRBJ2-1; v_call: TRBV2; clone_size: .; d_call: .
cdr3_aa: CASSPLRWAGAFF; cdr3_nt: TGTGCCAGCAGCCCCCTTAGGTGGGCCGGAGCTTTCTTT; j_call: TRBJ1-1; v_call: TRBV7-6; clone_size: .; d_call: .
cdr3_aa: CASSFSGVVHEQFF; cdr3_nt: TGTGCCAGCAGCTTTAGCGGAGTGGTCCATGAGCAGTTCTTC; j_call: TRBJ2-1; v_call: TRBV7-9; clone_size: .; d_call: .
cdr3_aa: CASSLVGQTLYGYTF; cdr3_nt: TGTGCCAGCAGCTTAGTAGGGCAGACCCTCTATGGCTACACCTTC; j_call: TRBJ1-2; v_call: TRBV7-9; clone_size: .; d_call: .
cdr3_aa: CASSITTSTAPYYGYTF; cdr3_nt: TGTGCCAGCAGTATCACAACCTCGACGGCTCCTTACTATGGCTACACCTTC; j_call: TRBJ1-2; v_call: TRBV27; clone_size: .; d_call: .
cdr3_aa: CASSLTGGPLYNEQFF; cdr3_nt: TGCGCCAGCAGCTTGACGGGAGGGCCGCTGTACAATGAGCAGTTCTTC; j_call: TRBJ2-1; v_call: TRBV5-1; clone_size: once; d_call: TRBD2
cdr3_aa: CSVLDTSNQPQHF; cdr3_nt: TGCAGCGTCCTGGACACCTCAAATCAGCCCCAGCATTTT; j_call: TRBJ1-5; v_call: TRBV29-1; clone_size: .; d_call: .
cdr3_aa: CASSPSVGSRIYEQYF; cdr3_nt: TGTGCCAGCAGTCCCTCTGTGGGCAGTCGAATCTACGAGCAGTACTTC; j_call: TRBJ2-7; v_call: TRBV27; clone_size: .; d_call: .
cdr3_aa: CASSVDRFSGANVLTF; cdr3_nt: TGTGCCAGCAGCGTAGACCGGTTCTCTGGGGCCAACGTCCTGACTTTC; j_call: TRBJ2-6; v_call: TRBV9; clone_size: .; d_call: .
cdr3_aa: CASSDPRGGDGYTF; cdr3_nt: TGTGCCAGCAGCGACCCCCGGGGGGGCGATGGCTACACCTTC; j_call: TRBJ1-2; v_call: TRBV9; clone_size: .; d_call: .
cdr3_aa: CASSPIGEEAVAFF; cdr3_nt: TGTGCCAGCAGCCCGATAGGGGAGGAAGCTGTAGCTTTCTTT; j_call: TRBJ1-1; v_call: TRBV4-2; clone_size: .; d_call: .
cdr3_aa: CASSISSRDRAWIF; cdr3_nt: TGTGCCAGTAGTATTAGTTCAAGGGACAGGGCTTGGATCTTC; j_call: TRBJ2-1; v_call: TRBV19; clone_size: .; d_call: TRBD1
cdr3_aa: CTSSHPRPGQFF; cdr3_nt: TGCACCAGCAGCCACCCACGGCCAGGACAGTTCTTC; j_call: TRBJ2-1; v_call: TRBV1; clone_size: .; d_call: .
cdr3_aa: CASSLSAQETQYF; cdr3_nt: TGTGCCAGCAGTTTATCTGCCCAAGAGACCCAGTACTTC; j_call: TRBJ2-5; v_call: TRBV27; clone_size: .; d_call: .
cdr3_aa: CASTKTGTGVIGGYTF; cdr3_nt: TGTGCCAGCACTAAGACCGGGACAGGGGTAATTGGTGGCTACACCTTC; j_call: TRBJ1-2; v_call: TRBV27; clone_size: once; d_call: TRBD1
cdr3_aa: CASSGRDSNQPQHF; cdr3_nt: TGTGCCAGCAGTGGAAGGGATAGCAATCAGCCCCAGCATTTT; j_call: TRBJ1-5; v_call: TRBV6-6; clone_size: .; d_call: .
cdr3_aa: CSVVGTSEIEQFF; cdr3_nt: TGCAGCGTTGTAGGGACTTCGGAGATTGAGCAGTTCTTC; j_call: TRBJ2-1; v_call: TRBV29-1; clone_size: .; d_call: .
cdr3_aa: CASSLPQGPNVLTF; cdr3_nt: TGTGCCAGCAGCCTACCACAGGGACCCAACGTCCTGACTTTC; j_call: TRBJ2-6; v_call: TRBV7-9; clone_size: .; d_call: .
cdr3_aa: CASSHHRAMGTEAFF; cdr3_nt: TGTGCCAGCAGTCATCACAGGGCAATGGGCACTGAAGCTTTCTTT; j_call: TRBJ1-1; v_call: TRBV27; clone_size: .; d_call: .
cdr3_aa: CASSASTTRGETQYF; cdr3_nt: TGTGCCAGCAGTGCGTCGACTACCCGTGGGGAGACCCAGTACTTC; j_call: TRBJ2-5; v_call: TRBV2; clone_size: .; d_call: .